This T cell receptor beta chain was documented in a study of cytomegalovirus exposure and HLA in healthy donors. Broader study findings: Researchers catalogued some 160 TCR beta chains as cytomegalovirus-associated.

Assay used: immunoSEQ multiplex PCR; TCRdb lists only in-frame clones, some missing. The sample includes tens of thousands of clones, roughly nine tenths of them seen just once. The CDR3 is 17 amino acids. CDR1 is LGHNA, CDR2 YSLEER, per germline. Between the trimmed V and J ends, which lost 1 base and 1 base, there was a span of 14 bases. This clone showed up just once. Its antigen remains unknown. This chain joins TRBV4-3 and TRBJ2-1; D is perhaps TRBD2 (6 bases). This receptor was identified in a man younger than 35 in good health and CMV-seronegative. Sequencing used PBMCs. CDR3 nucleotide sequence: TGCGCCAGCAGCCAAGGGGTAGCGGTCAGTTCCTACAATGAGCAGTTCTTC. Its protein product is CASSQGVAVSSYNEQFF.